Sequencing of this T cell receptor (beta chain) was carried out in a study of blood T cell repertoires in COVID-19. Study summary: Some COVID-19 samples were acute and others convalescent; all came from the United States, Italy and Spain. T cells, B-cell-depleted T cells, or PBMCs provided the cDNA or gDNA that served as material.

Some clones are missing from TCRdb's copy, which holds only in-frame ones; the method was immunoSEQ multiplex PCR. The sample includes 350,000 to 500,000 clones, over 75% of them seen just once. Germline CDR1 reads LNHDA; CDR2 reads SQIVND (reference sequence). V lost 5 bases, J lost 3 bases, and 14 bases lay in between. This CDR3 region has 14 residues. J is TRBJ2-7 and V is TRBV19; weak D call: TRBD1 (5 bases). This receptor was obtained from a woman aged 18-30 years who had been exposed to COVID-19. Source material: PBMCs or T cells enriched from blood (not recorded which). CDR3 nucleotide sequence: TGTGCCAGTAGTGAATCAGGGATTCACTACGAGCAGTACTTC. This gives the protein CASSESGIHYEQYF.